These 21 T cell receptor beta chains came from one sample sequenced in a study of shared clonotypes between healthy human individuals. The table came from immunoSEQ multiplex PCR; TCRdb's copy has only in-frame clones and leaves some out. Counted here are some 1 million clones, 60% to 80% occurring once; the ten biggest clones make up about 1.5%. The sequenced sample was memory CD4+ T cells sorted from blood. Subset specified: CD45RA-negative fraction. These receptors were obtained from a man aged 18 to 30 in good health.

The V and J genes are TRBV6-6 and TRBJ2-5; D is perhaps TRBD2 (5 bases). The last part of the DNA fits TRBJ2-7 better; the J call may be wrong. Germline CDR1 reads MNHNY; CDR2 reads SVGAGI (reference sequence). The CDR3 runs to 15 residues. The CDR3 sequence: CASSPITTSTSEQYF. The CDR3 DNA sequence: TGTGCCAGCAGTCCAATCACGACAAGCACTAGCGAGCAGTACTTC.

The chain couples TRBV7-2 to TRBJ1-1, with D possibly matching TRBD1 (5 bases). V was pared by 7 bases and J by 0 bases, with 12 bases between. The CDR3 length is 14 residues. Germline V gene lookup returns CDR1 SGHTA and CDR2 FQGNSA. The CDR3 here is CASTAGPMNTEAFF. The DNA of the CDR3 is TGTGCCAGCACGGCAGGGCCCATGAACACTGAAGCTTTCTTT.

The chain has TRBV7-4 and TRBJ2-6, with 7 bases aligning to TRBD1. V lost 6 bases, J lost 0 bases, and 11 bases stayed unmatched. The CDR3 is 18 residues long. Germline V gives CDR1 SGHVT, CDR2 SQSDAQ. The CDR3 nucleotides are TGTGCCAGCAGTTCCCGGGACAGACTTAGCTCTGGGGCCAACGTCCTGACTTTC. It yields the protein CASSSRDRLSSGANVLTF.

The chain employs TRBV2 and TRBJ2-3; D is perhaps TRBD1 (5 bases). The ends were cut back, 5 bases at V and 1 base at J, with 13 bases in the middle. The CDR3 spans 15 residues. Germline CDR1 reads SNHLY; CDR2 reads FYNNEI. This CDR3 is CASSRPQGGTDTQYF. CDR3 sequence (DNA): TGTGCCAGCAGTCGTCCCCAGGGCGGCACAGATACGCAGTATTTT. The entire variable domain, with the rest obtained from reference TRBV2 and TRBJ2-3, is as follows: EPEVTQTPSHQVTQMGQEVILRCVPISNHLYFYWYRQILGQKVEFLVSFYNNEISEKSEIFDDQFSVERPDGSNFTLKIRSTKLEDSAMYFCASSRPQGGTDTQYFGPGTRLTVL.

For this clone: Other DNA sequences within the sample encode an identical CDR3. The V and J genes are TRBV6-1 and TRBJ1-3; D is ambiguous. Trimming stripped 3 bases from V and 0 bases from J, with 6 bases between. Germline CDR1 reads MNHNS; CDR2 reads SASEGT. This CDR3 is 14 amino acids long. The DNA for the CDR3 is TGTGCCAGCAGTGACGGGAACTCTGGAAACACCATATATTTT. The encoded protein is CASSDGNSGNTIYF.

This clone came up a few times. The gene calls are TRBV27 and TRBJ2-5; 7 bases match TRBD2. The CDR3 extends over 14 amino acids. Germline loops: CDR1 MNHEY, CDR2 SMNVEV (reference sequence). J lost 5 bases, V lost 0 bases, and 3 bases had no gene match. The CDR3 DNA reads as TGTGCCAGCAGTTTATCGCGGGGGTGGGAGACCCAGTACTTC. It translates to CASSLSRGWETQYF.

This chain joins TRBV5-1 and TRBJ2-7; 10 positions agree with TRBD1. Germline V gene data show CDR1 as SGHRS and CDR2 as YFSETQ. V shed 4 bases and J 3 bases; nucleotides not matched to a gene: 7. CDR3 size: 15 residues. The CDR3 coding sequence is TGCGCCAGCAGCCTGGGACAGGGGAAAGTCTACGAGCAGTACTTC. Its translation is CASSLGQGKVYEQYF.

The J gene is TRBJ1-5, the V gene TRBV19, with D maybe TRBD1 (5 bases). V was cut by 5 bases and J by 1 base, with 12 bases left in between. Germline loops: CDR1 LNHDA, CDR2 SQIVND (reference sequence). This CDR3 region has 15 residues. Written as DNA, the CDR3 is TGTGCCAGTAGTCTCCTCAGGGCCAGCAATCAGCCCCAGCATTTT. Protein product: CASSLLRASNQPQHF.

J is TRBJ2-5 and V is TRBV11-2; D is unclear. V shed 3 bases and J shed 5 bases, with 10 bases lying between them. Germline V gives CDR1 SGHAT, CDR2 FQNNGV. The CDR3 has 13 residues. CDR3 amino acids: CASSFRTGETQYF. As DNA, the CDR3 is TGTGCCAGCAGCTTCCGAACCGGGGAGACCCAGTACTTC. The variable domain in full, completed from reference TRBV11-2 and TRBJ2-5, reads EAGVAQSPRYKIIEKRQSVAFWCNPISGHATLYWYQQILGQGPKLLIQFQNNGVVDDSQLPKDRFSAERLKGVDSTLKIQPAKLEDSAVYLCASSFRTGETQYFGPGTRLLVL.

This clone was recorded a few times. J is TRBJ1-1 and V is TRBV11-2; TRBD1 aligns across 7 bases. Germline-derived CDR1 and CDR2 are SGHAT and FQNNGV. The CDR3 spans 14 residues. J lost 7 bases, V lost 2 bases, and 7 bases had no gene match. CDR3 in amino acids: CASSLTGQAGEAFF. CDR3 bases: TGTGCCAGCAGCTTAACCGGACAGGCTGGTGAAGCTTTCTTT.

V gene TRBV10-3 combines with J gene TRBJ2-1; 11 positions agree with TRBD2. Germline assignment: CDR1 ENHRY and CDR2 SYGVKD. The CDR3 length is 18 residues. Trimming at V came to 0 bases and at J to 0 bases, leaving 4 bases not matched to a gene. The CDR3 nucleotides read TGTGCCATCAGTGAGTCCGGGCTAGCGGGGGGCTCCTACAATGAGCAGTTCTTC. It encodes CAISESGLAGGSYNEQFF.

The chain uses TRBV6-1 and TRBJ1-1; 9 nucleotides agree with TRBD1. Germline V CDR1 and CDR2: MNHNS, SASEGT. Trimming cost V 6 bases and J 7 bases; bases outside gene matches: 6. This CDR3 is built from 13 residues. The CDR3 protein is CASRPGQGGEAFF. Here the CDR3 DNA reads TGTGCCAGCAGACCGGGACAGGGTGGTGAAGCTTTCTTT.

The gene calls are TRBV5-1 and TRBJ2-3; 7 positions match TRBD2. CDR1 and CDR2 (germline): SGHRS, YFSETQ. The CDR3 loop spans 16 amino acids. Losses at the gene ends were 4 bases for V and 2 bases for J; bases not matched to a gene: 10. The CDR3 nucleotides read TGCGCCAGCAGCGAGGTCAACGGGGGGAACACAGATACGCAGTATTTT. This translates into CASSEVNGGNTDTQYF. Based on the CDR3 plus reference TRBV5-1 and TRBJ2-3, the full variable domain is KAGVTQTPRYLIKTRGQQVTLSCSPISGHRSVSWYQQTPGQGLQFLFEYFSETQRNKGNFPGRFSGRQFSNSRSEMNVSTLELGDSALYLCASSEVNGGNTDTQYFGPGTRLTVL.

The chain links TRBV5-6 to TRBJ1-2; 7 nucleotides align to TRBD1. Looked up from germline, CDR1 is SGHDT and CDR2 is YYEEEE. J lost 6 bases, V lost 6 bases, and 11 bases had no gene match. The CDR3 totals 14 residues. The CDR3 region is CASNFDRVPHGYTF. CDR3 sequence (DNA): TGTGCCAGCAACTTTGACAGGGTTCCTCATGGCTACACCTTC.

This clone was detected ten times or more. The rearrangement joins TRBV5-1 to TRBJ1-2, with 10 positions matching TRBD1. The trim removed 4 bases at V and 4 bases at J, leaving 10 bases unmatched. The germline V gene has CDR1 SGHRS and CDR2 YFSETQ. CDR3 size: 16 residues. DNA for the CDR3: TGCGCCAGCAGCCCGGGACAGGGGCTGGGCGCCTATGGCTACACCTTC. This sequence encodes CASSPGQGLGAYGYTF.

The rearrangement links TRBV18 to TRBJ2-5; 9 positions agree with TRBD1. The ends lost 6 bases at V and 4 bases at J; junction bases unmatched: 12. CDR3 size: 16 residues. Germline V lookup: CDR1 KGHSH, CDR2 LQKENI. CDR3 nucleotides: TGTGCCAGCTCCCTGGACAGGGGCGTACGCGCAGAGACCCAGTACTTC. This encodes CASSLDRGVRAETQYF.

The genes are TRBV28 and TRBJ1-2; no clear D gene. Trimming took off 6 bases at V and 5 bases at J, with 13 bases between the two ends. Germline-derived CDR1 and CDR2 are MDHEN and SYDVKM. This CDR3 contains 13 residues. The CDR3 region is CASRTEDLYGYTF. The CDR3 bases are TGTGCCAGCAGAACTGAGGACTTGTATGGCTACACCTTC.

This clone was detected many times. The rearrangement links TRBV5-1 to TRBJ2-1; D call uncertain. The V end was cut by 0 bases, the J end by 7 bases, with 11 bases between. The germline gives CDR1 SGHRS, CDR2 YFSETQ. The CDR3 extends over 14 amino acids. DNA for the CDR3: TGCGCCAGCAGCTTGGACAGTCCATGGAATGAGCAGTTCTTC. Protein sequence: CASSLDSPWNEQFF. The whole variable domain, remainder taken from reference TRBV5-1 and TRBJ2-1, is KAGVTQTPRYLIKTRGQQVTLSCSPISGHRSVSWYQQTPGQGLQFLFEYFSETQRNKGNFPGRFSGRQFSNSRSEMNVSTLELGDSALYLCASSLDSPWNEQFFGPGTRLTVL.

This clone was observed a few times. V usage is TRBV6-5 and J usage is TRBJ2-1, with D possibly matching TRBD1 (6 bases). The CDR3 sequence is 15 residues long. Per germline, CDR1 MNHEY and CDR2 SVGAGI. Trimming removed 5 bases from V and 2 bases from J, with 13 bases in between. The CDR3 spells CASSLGQYAYNEQFF. CDR3 bases: TGTGCCAGCAGTCTCGGACAGTACGCCTACAATGAGCAGTTCTTC.

J is TRBJ2-1 and V is TRBV2; D not certain. The CDR3 extends over 12 amino acids. The germline V gene encodes CDR1 SNHLY and CDR2 FYNNEI. Trimming removed 5 bases from V and 9 bases from J, with 11 bases in between. The CDR3 is CASSIVYGEQFF. The CDR3 DNA sequence: TGTGCCAGCAGTATCGTATACGGTGAGCAGTTCTTC.

The rearrangement links TRBV7-3 to TRBJ1-1, with D possibly being TRBD1 (6 bases). The V gene lost 3 bases and the J gene lost 5 bases, with 16 bases spanning the gap. Germline assignment: CDR1 SGHTA and CDR2 FQGTGA. This CDR3 contains 15 residues. In nucleotides, the CDR3 is TGTGCCAGCAGCTTCCAAGGGGCAGGGACAACTGAAGCTTTCTTT. Encoded protein: CASSFQGAGTTEAFF.